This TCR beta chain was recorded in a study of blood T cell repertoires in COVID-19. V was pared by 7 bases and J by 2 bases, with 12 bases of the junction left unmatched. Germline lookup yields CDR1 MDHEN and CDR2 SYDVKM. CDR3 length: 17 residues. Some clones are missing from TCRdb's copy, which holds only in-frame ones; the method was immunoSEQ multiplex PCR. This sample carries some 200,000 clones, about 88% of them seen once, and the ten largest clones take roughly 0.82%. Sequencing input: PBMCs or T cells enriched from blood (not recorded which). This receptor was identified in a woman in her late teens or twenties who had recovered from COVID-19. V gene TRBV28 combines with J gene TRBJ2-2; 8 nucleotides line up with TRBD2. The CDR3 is CASTLSGGPLNTGELFF. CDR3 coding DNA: TGTGCCAGCACCCTTTCGGGAGGGCCTCTTAACACCGGGGAGCTGTTTTTT.